This T cell receptor (beta chain) was observed in a study of blood T cell repertoires in COVID-19. Study information: Sites across the United States, Italy and Spain contributed samples from acute and convalescent COVID-19. Sample material is recorded as cDNA or gDNA derived from T cells, B-cell-depleted T cells, or PBMCs.

Methods used by the authors: Amplified reference gene primers provided the basis for estimating nucleated cell counts. Libraries were prepared by immunoSEQ multiplex PCR; TCRdb keeps only in-frame clonotypes and omits some of them. D and trimming come from the DNA, and the V and J calls and clone size come from that table. The sample has some 120,000 clones, 70% to 85% seen once. The CDR3 runs 15 residues. The germline V gene has CDR1 SGHTS and CDR2 YDEGEE. Trimming removed 0 bases from V and 0 bases from J, with 9 bases in between. V gene TRBV5-8 combines with J gene TRBJ1-1; D remains ambiguous. The TCR was taken from a human donor with acute or convalescent COVID-19. The donor label of this sample is uncertain. The sample was peripheral blood. CDR3 region: CASSLGAGMNTEAFF. The CDR3 DNA is TGTGCCAGCAGCTTGGGAGCAGGCATGAACACTGAAGCTTTCTTT.